The 10 T cell receptor beta chains below come from one sample, sequenced in a study of blood T cell repertoires in COVID-19. Profiled with immunoSEQ multiplex PCR; TCRdb holds only in-frame clones, not every one. The table includes roughly 270,000 clones, roughly 80% detected once. Sequencing was performed on PBMCs or T cells enriched from blood (not recorded which). The receptors were sampled from a man between 40 and 49 years old who had been exposed to COVID-19.

The CDR3 here is CASSLEVGMNTEAFF. DNA of the CDR3: TGCGCCAGCAGCTTGGAGGTCGGGATGAACACTGAAGCTTTCTTT. The V gene is TRBV5-1, the J gene TRBJ1-1; no firm D call. The CDR3 spans 15 residues. CDR1 and CDR2 (germline): SGHRS, YFSETQ. V gave up 0 bases and J gave up 0 bases, with 9 bases separating them.

This chain joins TRBV19 and TRBJ2-5; 10 nucleotides agree with TRBD1. This CDR3 has 13 residues. V shed 5 bases and J 4 bases; nucleotides not matched to a gene: 1. Germline V gene lookup returns CDR1 LNHDA and CDR2 SQIVND (reference sequence). CDR3 nucleotide sequence: TGTGCCAGTAGTGGACAGGGGGTAGAGACCCAGTACTTC. Residues: CASSGQGVETQYF.

The gene calls are TRBV30 and TRBJ1-2; unclear D gene. Germline V gives CDR1 GTSNPN, CDR2 SVGIG (reference sequence). The CDR3 consists of 12 residues. The germline V and J ends were trimmed by 1 base and 2 bases, with 5 bases remaining between them. The CDR3 DNA follows: TGTGCCTGGAGTGCGGGGAACTATGGCTACACCTTC. The encoded protein is CAWSAGNYGYTF. The variable domain in full, completed from reference TRBV30 and TRBJ1-2, reads SQTIHQWPATLVQPVGSPLSLECTVEGTSNPNLYWYRQAAGRGLQLLFYSVGIGQISSEVPQNLSASRPQDRQFILSSKKLLLSDSGFYLCAWSAGNYGYTFGSGTRLTVV.

There are a few counts of this clone. The V gene is TRBV2, the J gene TRBJ2-7, with D tentatively TRBD2 (6 bases). Per germline, CDR1 SNHLY and CDR2 FYNNEI. The ends were cut back, 6 bases at V and 5 bases at J, with 14 bases in the middle. The CDR3 is made up of 13 amino acids. The CDR3, as DNA: TGTGCCAGCAGGGTAAGGCGGGGAGACGAGCAGTACTTC. Translating it yields CASRVRRGDEQYF.

The chain joins TRBV9 to TRBJ2-7; tentatively, D is TRBD1 (5 bases). The CDR3 spans 15 residues. V was trimmed by 2 bases and J by 2 bases, leaving 14 bases between them. Per germline, CDR1 SGDLS and CDR2 YYNGEE. The CDR3 spells CASSVRTGPAYEQYF. As DNA, the CDR3 is TGTGCCAGCAGCGTTAGAACAGGACCCGCCTACGAGCAGTACTTC.

The V and J genes are TRBV7-2 and TRBJ2-1; 12 bases fit TRBD2. Germline CDR1 reads SGHTA; CDR2 reads FQGNSA. J gave up 9 bases and V 4 bases, and 7 bases lay outside the gene matches. The CDR3 is made up of 15 amino acids. CDR3 in amino acids: CASSSLAGGPSEQFF. In nucleotides, the CDR3 is TGTGCCAGCAGCTCCCTAGCGGGAGGGCCTAGTGAGCAGTTCTTC.

This chain connects TRBV9 to TRBJ2-7; D remains ambiguous. The CDR3 is made up of 13 amino acids. Germline CDR1 is SGDLS and CDR2 is YYNGEE. The V gene lost 0 bases and the J gene lost 5 bases, with 9 bases spanning the gap. The DNA of the CDR3 is TGTGCCAGCAGCGTAGGGGCTTGGGACGAGCAGTACTTC. Protein sequence: CASSVGAWDEQYF.

This clone was seen a few times. V is TRBV7-9 and J is TRBJ2-1; 9 nucleotides line up with TRBD2. The germline V gene has CDR1 SEHNR and CDR2 FQNEAQ (reference sequence). Trimming took 3 bases from V and 4 from J; bases not matched to a gene: 7. CDR3 length: 16 residues. The CDR3 sequence: CASSLGSGRLYNEQFF. In nucleotides, the CDR3 is TGTGCCAGCAGCTTGGGCAGCGGGAGGCTTTACAATGAGCAGTTCTTC.

This chain links TRBV5-1 with TRBJ2-1, with TRBD2 matching over 9 bases. The CDR3 is 15 residues long. Trimming cost V 4 bases and J 7 bases; bases outside gene matches: 9. Germline V gene sequence: CDR1 SGHRS, CDR2 YFSETQ. CDR3 coding DNA: TGCGCCAGCAGCCTAGCGGGACGGGCAGAGAATGAGCAGTTCTTC. Amino acids: CASSLAGRAENEQFF.

The rearrangement links TRBV10-3 to TRBJ2-5, with a weak D call TRBD1 (6 bases). The CDR3 runs to 14 residues. CDR1 is ENHRY and CDR2 is SYGVKD in the germline V gene. The V and J ends lost 5 bases and 0 bases respectively, with 10 bases between them. The CDR3, as DNA: TGTGCCATCAGTATCAACAGGGACCAAGAGACCCAGTACTTC. Its protein is CAISINRDQETQYF.